These T cell receptor beta chains were read from a single sample in a study of T cells after yellow fever vaccination. Using its own MiXCR run on the 5' RACE reads, TCRdb lists one record per CDR3 protein. The data show some 390,000 distinct CDR3 sequences, with roughly 6.1% seen just once and approximately 15% held by the top ten. The source was PBMCs, collected 5 days after the yellow fever booster vaccination. These receptor sequences come from a man between 25 and 39 years old who received the YFV17D yellow fever vaccine. The CDR3 runs from the conserved cysteine through the conserved F or W. A D gene is named only where the DNA matches it firmly. Expanded clones are given a class, and other clones once, few, many or no size at all.

size,V,J,D,DNA,CDR3
many,TRBV4-1,TRBJ2-5,TRBD2,TGCGCCAGCAGCCAAGGACTAGCGGGAACTGTCGGGGAGACCCAGTACTTC,CASSQGLAGTVGETQYF
NA,TRBV12-3/TRBV12-4,TRBJ2-4,TRBD2,TGTGCCAGCAGTTTTTTAGCGGGGTCCGCCAAAAACATTCAGTACTTC,CASSFLAGSAKNIQYF
few,TRBV12-3/TRBV12-4,TRBJ2-5,NA,TGTGCCAGCACCCCAGGTTCGGGGAAAGAGACCCAGTACTTC,CASTPGSGKETQYF
many,TRBV10-2,TRBJ2-7,TRBD1,TGCGCCAGCAGTTACACCGGGACAGGCTACGAGCAGTACTTC,CASSYTGTGYEQYF
few,TRBV25-1,TRBJ2-7,TRBD1,TGTGCCAGCAAGGGGGCTGAGTGGTCGGACTCCTACGAGCAGTACTTC,CASKGAEWSDSYEQYF
many,TRBV4-1,TRBJ2-7,TRBD2,TGCGCCAGCAGCCAAGCCCATAGCGGGTCCTCCGAGCAGTACTTC,CASSQAHSGSSEQYF
few,TRBV5-5,TRBJ2-7,NA,TGTGCCAGCAGCTTGATCCCGTACTACGAGCAGTACTTC,CASSLIPYYEQYF
few,TRBV11-2,TRBJ2-1,TRBD2,TGTGCCAGCAGCTTAGAGCCTAGCGGGAGGCCCTCCTCTTATTACAATGAGCAGTTCTTC,CASSLEPSGRPSSYYNEQFF
few,TRBV27,TRBJ2-3,TRBD2,TGTGCCACCGGACTAGCGGGAAACACAGATACGCAGTATTTT,CATGLAGNTDTQYF
few,TRBV4-2,TRBJ2-5,NA,TGTGCCAGCAGCCGAATGGGGGGCCGGGAGACCCAGTACTTC,CASSRMGGRETQYF
few,TRBV7-2,TRBJ2-7,TRBD1,TGTGCCAGCAGCAGACAGGGGAAGTACGAGCAGTACTTC,CASSRQGKYEQYF
NA,TRBV7-2,TRBJ2-7,TRBD2,TGTGCCAGCAGCTTAGCGCGGGAGGGCTCCGAGCAGTACTTC,CASSLAREGSEQYF
many,TRBV4-3,TRBJ2-3,TRBD2,TGCGCCAGCAGCCAGCGACTAGCGGGATCCACAGATACGCAGTATTTT,CASSQRLAGSTDTQYF
NA,TRBV20-1,TRBJ2-1,NA,TGCAGTGCTAGAGATTACGGGTCTGAGCAGTTCTTC,CSARDYGSEQFF
few,TRBV24-1,TRBJ2-5,NA,TGTGCCACCAGCGGTGGAGAGACCCAGTACTTC,CATSGGETQYF
NA,TRBV20-1,TRBJ1-5,NA,TGCAGTGCTAGTGGTCAGGAGGGCAATCAGCCCCAGCATTTT,CSASGQEGNQPQHF
NA,TRBV29-1,TRBJ2-3,TRBD2,TGCAGCGTTGGGGGGGGGAGCACAGATACGCAGTATTTT,CSVGGGSTDTQYF
many,TRBV6-5,TRBJ2-7,TRBD2,TGTGCCAGCAGACTAGCGGGACGAGCGTACGAGCAGTACTTC,CASRLAGRAYEQYF
NA,TRBV7-9,TRBJ2-7,NA,TGTGCCAGCAGCCTTCGGGCCGATGGCGAGCAGTACTTC,CASSLRADGEQYF
few,TRBV7-6,TRBJ2-1,TRBD2,TGTGCCAGCAGCTCCTCAGCGGGAGCCTCCTACAATGAGCAGTTCTTC,CASSSSAGASYNEQFF
NA,TRBV7-3,TRBJ2-7,NA,TGTGCCAGCAGCTCAGCAGGAAGGGACTACGAGCAGTACTTC,CASSSAGRDYEQYF
NA,TRBV20-1,TRBJ2-5,TRBD2,TGCAGTGGCCCCGGGGGAGGGGAGACCCAGTACTTC,CSGPGGGETQYF
few,TRBV24-1,TRBJ2-5,NA,TGTGCCACCAGTGATTCGGGGAAGCGGGAGACCCAGTACTTC,CATSDSGKRETQYF
many,TRBV10-2,TRBJ2-7,NA,TGCGCCAGCAGGAGTGGACATCTTTACGAGCAGTACTTC,CASRSGHLYEQYF
many,TRBV4-3,TRBJ2-1,NA,TGCGCCAGCAGCCAATCGAGACAGCGGGATGAGCAGTTCTTC,CASSQSRQRDEQFF
many,TRBV10-3,TRBJ1-4,NA,TGTGCCATCAGTGACAACGGTGAAAAACTGTTTTTT,CAISDNGEKLFF